The 5 T cell receptor beta chains in this list originate from one sample, sequenced in a study of shared clonotypes between healthy human individuals. Data came from immunoSEQ multiplex PCR; TCRdb stores just in-frame clones and leaves some out. The sample shows some 350,000 clones, around 72% of them seen only once. Sample: memory CD4+ T cells sorted from blood. The subset here: CD45RA-negative fraction. The source of these receptors is a man younger than 45 in good health.

This chain connects TRBV27 to TRBJ2-7, with D possibly being TRBD1 or TRBD2 (5 bases each). CDR1 and CDR2 from the germline V gene are MNHEY and SMNVEV (reference sequence). Between the trimmed V and J ends, which lost 4 bases and 5 bases, there was a span of 15 bases. The CDR3 runs to 14 residues. CDR3 DNA: TGTGCCAGCAGTTACGGTGGGGGAGCCCACGAGCAGTACTTC. Protein product: CASSYGGGAHEQYF.

The J gene is TRBJ2-3, the V gene TRBV7-9; 8 bases fit TRBD1. The junction had 9 bases not matched to a gene; V was cut back by 6 bases and J by 4 bases. Germline CDR1 and CDR2: SEHNR and FQNEAQ (reference sequence). The CDR3 sequence is 15 residues long. The CDR3 region has the DNA TGTGCCAGCAGGCACGTCAGGGGGCTGGCAGATACGCAGTATTTT. Translated: CASRHVRGLADTQYF.

The chain has TRBV5-1 and TRBJ2-1; 13 bases agree with TRBD2. The V and J ends lost 4 bases and 2 bases, in that order; junction bases with no gene match: 3. Germline V gene lookup returns CDR1 SGHRS and CDR2 YFSETQ. The CDR3 is 16 amino acids. CDR3 sequence: CASSPGLAGPYNEQFF. The CDR3 DNA is TGCGCCAGCAGCCCGGGACTAGCGGGACCCTACAATGAGCAGTTCTTC.

The chain carries TRBV28 and TRBJ1-5; the D is unclear. V lost 3 bases and J 5 bases, leaving 11 bases between the germline ends. This CDR3 contains 14 residues. Germline V gene lookup returns CDR1 MDHEN and CDR2 SYDVKM. The CDR3 bases are TGTGCCAGCAGTTTCGGGCAGAGACATCAGCCCCAGCATTTT. As protein: CASSFGQRHQPQHF. The whole variable domain, filled in from reference TRBV28 and TRBJ1-5, reads DVKVTQSSRYLVKRTGEKVFLECVQDMDHENMFWYRQDPGLGLRLIYFSYDVKMKEKGDIPEGYSVSREKKERFSLILESASTNQTSMYLCASSFGQRHQPQHFGDGTRLSIL.

This clone has only a few counts. The rearrangement joins TRBV5-6 to TRBJ1-5; the D is unclear. From germline, CDR1 is SGHDT and CDR2 YYEEEE. This CDR3 is 14 amino acids long. V shed 4 bases and J shed 9 bases, with 17 bases lying between them. CDR3: CASSGPGPLGPQHF. In nucleotides, the CDR3 is TGTGCCAGCAGCGGACCCGGGCCCCTCGGGCCCCAGCATTTT.